Below, 32 T cell receptor beta chains from the same sample are listed, as sequenced in a study of shared clonotypes between healthy human individuals. Sequencing was performed with immunoSEQ multiplex PCR; in TCRdb, only in-frame clones are kept and a portion is missing. The data contain over a million clones, approximately 96% of them singletons. Sequences were obtained from naive CD4+ T cells sorted from blood. Subset: CD45RA+ positively selected. All receptors come from a man aged 25-40 years in good health.

The J gene is TRBJ2-1, the V gene TRBV7-8, with 8 bases aligning to TRBD1. The J segment lost 15 bases and the V segment lost 5 bases, leaving 6 bases of the junction unmatched. This CDR3 contains 11 residues. CDR1 and CDR2 from the germline V gene are SGHVS and FQNEAQ. The CDR3, as DNA: TGTGCCAGCAGCGACAGGGGCGCGGTGTTCTTC. Its translation: CASSDRGAVFF.

This clone appeared once. The chain links TRBV6-1 to TRBJ2-7; a weak D match, TRBD2 (5 bases). V was trimmed by 6 bases and J by 2 bases, leaving 11 bases between them. Germline V lookup: CDR1 MNHNS, CDR2 SASEGT. The CDR3 consists of 13 residues. CDR3: CASRRTGAYEQYF. The DNA for the CDR3 is TGTGCCAGCAGAAGGACTGGAGCCTACGAGCAGTACTTC.

The V call is TRBV4-2, the J call TRBJ2-3; 9 nucleotides line up with TRBD2. Per germline, CDR1 LGHNA and CDR2 YNFKEQ. This CDR3 region has 15 residues. V gave up 2 bases and J gave up 5 bases; unmatched junction bases: 5. The CDR3 bases are TGTGCCAGCAGCCAAATAGCGGGAGCTGGAGATACGCAGTATTTT. It is translated as CASSQIAGAGDTQYF.

The chain joins TRBV28 to TRBJ2-7; no clear D gene. This CDR3 contains 10 residues. The ends were cut back, 5 bases at V and 7 bases at J, with 6 bases in the middle. The germline gives CDR1 MDHEN, CDR2 SYDVKM. This CDR3 is CASSQGEQYF. CDR3 in DNA: TGTGCCAGCAGTCAAGGAGAGCAGTACTTC.

This clone was detected once. The rearrangement uses TRBV6-6 and TRBJ2-7, with D possibly called TRBD1 or TRBD2 (5 bases each). CDR3 length equals 14 residues. Per the germline V gene, CDR1 is MNHNY and CDR2 is SVGAGI (reference sequence). With 4 bases removed from V and 2 bases from J, the gap between germline ends came to 12 bases. The DNA of the CDR3 is TGTGCCAGCAGTTCGGGACGGGTGGCCTACGAGCAGTACTTC. Protein product: CASSSGRVAYEQYF.

This rearrangement joins TRBV7-2 to TRBJ2-3; D remains unclear. With 2 bases removed from V and 4 bases from J, the gap between germline ends came to 7 bases. Germline loops: CDR1 SGHTA, CDR2 FQGNSA. CDR3 length: 13 residues. This chain's CDR3 is CASSLQEPDTQYF. The CDR3 coding sequence is TGTGCCAGCAGCTTACAGGAGCCAGATACGCAGTATTTT.

V is TRBV28 and J is TRBJ1-3; the D gene is possibly TRBD1 (5 bases). The length of the CDR3 is 16 residues. The V gene lost 5 bases and the J gene lost 8 bases, with 22 bases spanning the gap. Looked up from germline, CDR1 is MDHEN and CDR2 is SYDVKM. The CDR3 is CASSVGTVAQGDTIYF. In nucleotides, the CDR3 is TGTGCCAGCAGTGTTGGGACGGTGGCTCAAGGAGACACCATATATTTT.

The DNA for the CDR3 is TGTGCCAGCAGCTTGGTTGGAGCGGGATCTTTTCTCGAGCAGTACTTC. Translated: CASSLVGAGSFLEQYF. The rearrangement uses TRBV5-4 and TRBJ2-7; TRBD2 matches 7 bases. CDR1 and CDR2 from the germline V gene are SGHNT and YYREEE (reference sequence). Trimming cost V 0 bases and J 6 bases; bases outside gene matches: 12. This CDR3 contains 16 residues.

This clone has a handful of counts. Other DNA sequences from this sample encode an identical CDR3 as well. The V and J genes are TRBV19 and TRBJ1-2; D remains unclear. V was shortened by 3 bases and J by 4 bases, with 9 bases between the two germline ends. The germline CDR1 and CDR2 sequences are LNHDA and SQIVND (reference sequence). This CDR3 is built from 13 residues. The CDR3 loop is CASSIGGFYGYTF. CDR3 bases: TGTGCCAGTAGTATTGGTGGCTTCTATGGCTACACCTTC. The full variable domain, its missing parts supplied by reference TRBV19 and TRBJ1-2, is DGGITQSPKYLFRKEGQNVTLSCEQNLNHDAMYWYRQDPGQGLRLIYYSQIVNDFQKGDIAEGYSVSREKKESFPLTVTSAQKNPTAFYLCASSIGGFYGYTFGSGTRLTVV.

The J gene is TRBJ1-2, the V gene TRBV5-6; 9 nucleotides agree with TRBD1. This CDR3 is 15 amino acids long. CDR1 and CDR2 (germline): SGHDT, YYEEEE. Germline trimming cut 5 bases from V and 4 bases from J; bases unmatched to any gene: 9. CDR3 in amino acids: CASRRGTGPTYGYTF. As DNA, the CDR3 is TGTGCCAGCAGGCGTGGGACAGGGCCTACCTATGGCTACACCTTC. The full variable domain, its missing parts supplied by reference TRBV5-6 and TRBJ1-2, is DAGVTQSPTHLIKTRGQQVTLRCSPKSGHDTVSWYQQALGQGPQFIFQYYEEEERQRGNFPDRFSGHQFPNYSSELNVNALLLGDSALYLCASRRGTGPTYGYTFGSGTRLTVV.

The gene calls are TRBV2 and TRBJ2-5, with D hard to call. CDR1 SNHLY and CDR2 FYNNEI come from the germline V gene. There are 15 residues in the CDR3. V lost 2 bases and J lost 2, with 12 bases in between. The CDR3 sequence is CASSERPENQETQYF. The CDR3, as DNA: TGTGCCAGCAGTGAACGGCCAGAAAATCAAGAGACCCAGTACTTC.

This chain joins TRBV5-1 and TRBJ2-3, with 10 nucleotides matching TRBD1. Germline loops: CDR1 SGHRS, CDR2 YFSETQ. Losses at the gene ends were 4 bases for V and 7 bases for J; bases not matched to a gene: 9. CDR3 length equals 15 residues. The CDR3 DNA is TGCGCCAGCAGCCTAGGGACAGGGGACAGGAATACGCAGTATTTT. It yields the protein CASSLGTGDRNTQYF.

The chain uses TRBV28 and TRBJ2-7; TRBD2 matches at 7 bases. The junction had 4 bases not matched to a gene; V was cut back by 6 bases and J by 2 bases. This CDR3 is 13 amino acids long. Germline V gives CDR1 MDHEN, CDR2 SYDVKM. The CDR3 is CASRTSAAYEQYF. CDR3 DNA sequence: TGTGCCAGCAGAACTAGCGCAGCCTACGAGCAGTACTTC.

This sequence joins TRBV7-2 and TRBJ2-4; the D gene is possibly TRBD1 (5 bases). Germline V gene lookup returns CDR1 SGHTA and CDR2 FQGNSA. This CDR3 spans 12 amino acids. The V end lost 5 bases, the J end lost 8 bases, and 10 bases lay between the germline ends. This CDR3 reads CASSPGPDIQYF. In nucleotides, the CDR3 is TGTGCCAGCAGCCCAGGGCCGGACATTCAGTACTTC. Full variable domain (outside the CDR3, taken from reference TRBV7-2 and TRBJ2-4): GAGVSQSPSNKVTEKGKDVELRCDPISGHTALYWYRQSLGQGLEFLIYFQGNSAPDKSGLPSDRFSAERTGGSVSTLTIQRTQQEDSAVYLCASSPGPDIQYFGAGTRLSVL.

In DNA form, the CDR3 reads TGTGCCAGCAGTTACGGGACTAGCGGGACCTACGAGCAGTACTTC. Translation gives CASSYGTSGTYEQYF. The rearrangement links TRBV6-6 to TRBJ2-7, with TRBD2 matching over 13 bases. Losses at the gene ends were 2 bases for V and 2 bases for J; bases not matched to a gene: 0. This CDR3 spans 15 amino acids. The germline V gene encodes CDR1 MNHNY and CDR2 SVGAGI (reference sequence).

This chain links TRBV5-1 with TRBJ2-2; 9 bases fit TRBD2. The J segment lost 6 bases and the V segment lost 4 bases, leaving 10 bases of the junction unmatched. Germline CDR1 and CDR2: SGHRS and YFSETQ. CDR3 size: 16 residues. CDR3 in amino acids: CASSPLAGGPAGELFF. CDR3 nucleotide sequence: TGCGCCAGCAGCCCACTGGCGGGAGGGCCCGCCGGGGAGCTGTTTTTT.

The V gene is TRBV27, the J gene TRBJ2-5; 7 bases are a match to TRBD2. The J segment lost 5 bases and the V segment lost 8 bases, leaving 23 bases of the junction unmatched. The CDR3 extends over 18 amino acids. Germline V gene lookup returns CDR1 MNHEY and CDR2 SMNVEV (reference sequence). CDR3 DNA: TGTGCCAGCGGACGGCAGGCGGGAGAAAGCCGGTCGGGGGAGACCCAGTACTTC. Translating gives CASGRQAGESRSGETQYF.

V usage is TRBV5-4 and J usage is TRBJ1-1; 7 bases are shared with TRBD1. The germline V gene has CDR1 SGHNT and CDR2 YYREEE (reference sequence). The V and J ends lost 5 bases and 1 base, in that order; junction bases with no gene match: 5. The CDR3 covers 14 residues. Here the CDR3 reads CASRPGGENTEAFF. In DNA, the CDR3 is TGTGCCAGCAGACCAGGGGGTGAGAACACTGAAGCTTTCTTT.

The V call is TRBV9, the J call TRBJ2-7; 7 bases line up with TRBD2. The V segment lost 0 bases and the J segment 6 bases; nucleotides outside the gene matches: 9. CDR1 and CDR2 (germline): SGDLS, YYNGEE. The CDR3 length is 15 residues. CDR3 in DNA: TGTGCCAGCAGCGTAGAGGTGGGAGGGCCTTTCGAGCAGTACTTC. Translation gives CASSVEVGGPFEQYF.

The chain uses TRBV18 and TRBJ2-7; possibly TRBD1 or TRBD2 for D (5 bases each). The V end lost 5 bases, the J end lost 0 bases, and 17 bases lay between the germline ends. Germline assignment: CDR1 KGHSH and CDR2 LQKENI. This CDR3 has 16 residues. CDR3 coding DNA: TGTGCCAGCTCAGGACCTAGTGGGGGTGGCTCCTACGAGCAGTACTTC. Its protein product is CASSGPSGGGSYEQYF.

The chain carries TRBV19 and TRBJ1-4; 7 bases match TRBD1. V dropped 10 bases and J dropped 1; count of bases not matched to a gene: 18. Per germline, CDR1 LNHDA and CDR2 SQIVND (reference sequence). The CDR3 runs 18 residues. The CDR3, as DNA: TGTGCCACCTCGACAAGTACAGGGGTGGGAGAAACTAATGAAAAACTGTTTTTT. Its translation is CATSTSTGVGETNEKLFF.

The chain carries TRBV2 and TRBJ1-5; the D is unclear. Trimming removed 2 bases at V and 6 bases at J, with 8 bases between. The CDR3 is 13 residues long. Looked up from germline, CDR1 is SNHLY and CDR2 is FYNNEI. The chain's CDR3 is CASSEREGQPQHF. For the CDR3, the DNA is TGTGCCAGCAGTGAACGGGAGGGTCAGCCCCAGCATTTT.

This chain's CDR3 is CSTIDYGYTF. CDR3 sequence (DNA): TGCAGTACGATAGACTATGGCTACACCTTC. The V and J genes are TRBV20-1 and TRBJ1-2; no clear D. CDR1 and CDR2 from the germline V gene are DFQATT and SNEGSKA (reference sequence). V shed 8 bases and J shed 3 bases, with 7 bases lying between them. CDR3 length: 10 residues.

The J gene is TRBJ2-3, the V gene TRBV18, with a tentative D call TRBD2 (5 bases). The CDR3 contains 14 residues. From germline, CDR1 is KGHSH and CDR2 LQKENI. V dropped 0 bases and J dropped 6 bases, with 10 bases sitting between them. CDR3 protein: CASSPPTIWDTQYF. The CDR3 bases are TGTGCCAGCTCACCACCGACTATCTGGGATACGCAGTATTTT.

The count of this clone is one. The V and J genes are TRBV5-4 and TRBJ2-1; D might be TRBD1 (6 bases). V dropped 4 bases and J dropped 1 base, with 15 bases sitting between them. CDR3 length: 16 residues. Germline V gives CDR1 SGHNT, CDR2 YYREEE (reference sequence). The DNA of the CDR3 is TGTGCCAGCAGCATCAGTCAGGGGATGTCCTACAATGAGCAGTTCTTC. Translation gives CASSISQGMSYNEQFF.

The J gene is TRBJ1-2, the V gene TRBV7-2; 7 bases align to TRBD1. Germline-derived CDR1 and CDR2 are SGHTA and FQGNSA. J gave up 7 bases and V 5 bases, and 10 bases lay outside the gene matches. This CDR3 region has 14 residues. The CDR3 bases are TGTGCCAGCAGCACCCGGGACAGATCGGCTGGCTACACCTTC. Amino acids: CASSTRDRSAGYTF.

Here the CDR3 reads CASSLGLAGNYEQYF. The CDR3 nucleotides read TGTGCCAGCAGCTTGGGACTAGCGGGGAACTACGAGCAGTACTTC. The V gene is TRBV9, the J gene TRBJ2-7; 13 nucleotides line up with TRBD2. The length of the CDR3 is 15 residues. V was clipped by 4 bases and J by 3 bases; unmatched bases: 4. Germline CDR1 and CDR2: SGDLS and YYNGEE.

As for this clone: Other DNA sequences in the same sample also yield this CDR3. The chain employs TRBV19 and TRBJ2-5; TRBD2 might be the D (5 bases). Germline values: CDR1 LNHDA, CDR2 SQIVND (reference sequence). The CDR3 consists of 11 residues. Trimming removed 10 bases from V and 2 bases from J, with 8 bases in between. The CDR3 coding sequence is TGTGCCACCTCGGGACAAGAGACCCAGTACTTC. This codes for CATSGQETQYF.

This chain connects TRBV7-2 to TRBJ2-1; the match to TRBD2 covers 13 bases. Germline assignment: CDR1 SGHTA and CDR2 FQGNSA. Trimming removed 4 bases from V and 16 bases from J; junction bases left unmatched: 7. This CDR3 has 13 residues. CDR3 residues: CASSSGLAGVYFF. DNA for the CDR3: TGTGCCAGCAGCTCAGGACTAGCGGGAGTTTATTTCTTC.

The chain joins TRBV5-4 to TRBJ2-7, with a possible D match to TRBD2 (5 bases). V shed 4 bases and J shed 2 bases, with 13 bases lying between them. The CDR3 runs 14 residues. Germline assignment: CDR1 SGHNT and CDR2 YYREEE (reference sequence). The CDR3 loop is CASSVGGRAYEQYF. CDR3 in DNA: TGTGCCAGCAGCGTAGGAGGACGGGCCTACGAGCAGTACTTC.

The genes are TRBV5-1 and TRBJ1-1; TRBD1 might be the D (5 bases). V lost 7 bases and J lost 3, with 19 bases in between. This CDR3 spans 15 amino acids. The V gene's germline CDR1 is SGHRS and CDR2 YFSETQ. The CDR3: CASARERVSDTEAFF. For the CDR3, the DNA is TGCGCCAGCGCCAGGGAGAGGGTCTCAGACACTGAAGCTTTCTTT.

The V and J genes are TRBV5-1 and TRBJ2-6; no clear D. CDR3 length: 14 amino acids. Trimming removed 6 bases at V and 0 bases at J, with 7 bases between. Germline V gives CDR1 SGHRS, CDR2 YFSETQ. The CDR3 is CASNDFSGANVLTF. The CDR3 nucleotides are TGCGCCAGCAACGACTTCTCTGGGGCCAACGTCCTGACTTTC. Using reference TRBV5-1 and TRBJ2-6 for the parts outside the CDR3, the full variable domain is KAGVTQTPRYLIKTRGQQVTLSCSPISGHRSVSWYQQTPGQGLQFLFEYFSETQRNKGNFPGRFSGRQFSNSRSEMNVSTLELGDSALYLCASNDFSGANVLTFGAGSRLTVL.